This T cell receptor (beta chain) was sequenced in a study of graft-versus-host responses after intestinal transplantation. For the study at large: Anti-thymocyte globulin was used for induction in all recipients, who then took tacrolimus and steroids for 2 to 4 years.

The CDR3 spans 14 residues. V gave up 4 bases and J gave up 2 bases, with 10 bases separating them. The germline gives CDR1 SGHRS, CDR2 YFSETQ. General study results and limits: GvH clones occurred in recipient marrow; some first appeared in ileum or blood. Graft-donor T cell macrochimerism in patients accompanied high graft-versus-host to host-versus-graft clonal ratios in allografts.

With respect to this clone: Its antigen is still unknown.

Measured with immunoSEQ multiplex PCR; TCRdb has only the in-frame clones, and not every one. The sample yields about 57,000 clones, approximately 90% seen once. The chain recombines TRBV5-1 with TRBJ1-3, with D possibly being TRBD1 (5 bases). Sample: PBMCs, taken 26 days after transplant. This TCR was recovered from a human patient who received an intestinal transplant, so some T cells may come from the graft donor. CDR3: CASSAQGTGNTIYF. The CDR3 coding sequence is TGCGCCAGCAGCGCGCAGGGTACTGGAAACACCATATATTTT.